This T cell receptor beta chain was identified in a study of blood T cell repertoires in COVID-19. Across the whole study: Samples representing acute and convalescent COVID-19 were sourced from the United States, Italy and Spain. PBMCs, B-cell-depleted T cells, or T cells provided the cDNA or gDNA that made up the material.

In this sample, this clone turned up once. In the original processing: How many nucleated cells were present was estimated from reference gene primer amplification. Clones were read by immunoSEQ multiplex PCR, and TCRdb kept only the in-frame ones, dropping some. The V and J calls and the clone size are those of that table, but D and trimming were determined from the DNA. The sample lists tens of thousands of clones; 80% to 90% were seen once. Followed longitudinally, the Seattle patients had been enrolled during active infection. CDR3 length equals 17 residues. The J gene is TRBJ1-4, the V gene TRBV21-1. TRBV21-1 is marked as a pseudogene. The sequence was collected from a man aged 60 to 75 with COVID-19, enrolled during active disease. Sequenced material: peripheral blood. CDR3 amino acids: CASSKGRRGHQNEKLFF. The CDR3 region has the DNA TGTGCCAGCAGCAAAGGCAGGCGGGGGCACCAGAATGAAAAACTGTTTTTT.